One T cell receptor (beta chain) is described in this entry. What it recognizes is unknown. This sample was taken from a study of shared clonotypes between healthy human individuals. Genomic DNA of each subset was evenly split across several immunoSEQ plates. The assay was immunoSEQ multiplex PCR, and TCRdb's table has in-frame clones only and misses some. The repertoire consists of 600,000 to 800,000 clones, with over 60% occurring once and the leading ten covering around 1.7%. Study-wide results and caveats: Apart from blood, nothing was sampled; tissue repertoires likely differ. Sorted-subset samples were not fully sequenced, rarefaction indicated.

The sequence derives from a woman under 40 in good health. The sequencing input was memory CD4+ T cells sorted from blood. Subset indicated: CD45RA-negative fraction.

The CDR3 is CASSLARDQPQHF. DNA of the CDR3: TGTGCCAGCAGCTTAGCAAGGGATCAGCCCCAGCATTTT. V and J are TRBV7-6 and TRBJ1-5; D ambiguous. Per germline, CDR1 SGHVS and CDR2 FNYEAQ. Trimming took 0 bases from V and 5 from J, leaving 5 bases between them. The CDR3 spans 13 residues.